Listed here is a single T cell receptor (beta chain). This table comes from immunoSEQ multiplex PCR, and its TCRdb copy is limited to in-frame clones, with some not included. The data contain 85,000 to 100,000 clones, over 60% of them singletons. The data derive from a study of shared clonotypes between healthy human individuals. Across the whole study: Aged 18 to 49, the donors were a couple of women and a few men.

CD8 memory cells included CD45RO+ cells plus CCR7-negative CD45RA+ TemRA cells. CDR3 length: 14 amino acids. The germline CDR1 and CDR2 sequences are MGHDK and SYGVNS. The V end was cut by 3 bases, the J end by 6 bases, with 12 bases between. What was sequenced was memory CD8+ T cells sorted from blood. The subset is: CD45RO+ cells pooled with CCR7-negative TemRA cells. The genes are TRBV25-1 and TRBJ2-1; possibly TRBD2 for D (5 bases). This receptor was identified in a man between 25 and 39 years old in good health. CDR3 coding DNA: TGTGCCAGCAGTGACCCGACTAACAGCAATGAGCAGTTCTTC. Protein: CASSDPTNSNEQFF.